The clone carrying this T cell receptor (beta chain) was picked up a small number of times. Antigen: not known. These data are taken from a study of T cell repertoires in cytomegalovirus infection. TCRdb analysed the reads with MiXCR anew, one entry per CDR3 protein. Here the sample spans more than 75,000 distinct CDR3 sequences, around 32% being singletons. The receptor's source is a human donor in good health (CMV status not recorded). Some clones in this sample may be carry-over from other donors' samples. The sequencing here drew on CD8+ T cells from cultured PBMCs, taken from culture after CMV antigen stimulation.

The CDR3 DNA reads TGTGCCACCCGAACAAGTTCAATGAACACTGAAGCTTTCTTT. It translates to CATRTSSMNTEAFF. This sequence joins TRBV15 and TRBJ1-1, with D unclear. Trimming removed 8 bases at V and 0 bases at J, with 13 bases between. The germline V gene encodes CDR1 LNHNV and CDR2 YYDKDF (reference sequence). The CDR3 covers 14 residues.